The clone carrying this T cell receptor (beta chain) has at least ten counts. The antigen remains unidentified. The authors amplified TCR beta CDR3 regions, and they did so from RNA transcripts for repertoire sequencing. Scientists carried out first-round RT-PCR using HTBI primers and then a second-round multiplex PCR. TCRdb re-analysed the multiplex PCR reads in MiXCR, keeping a single row per CDR3 protein. The table includes approximately 500,000 distinct CDR3 sequences, roughly an eighth detected once. The sample is drawn from a study of Graves' ophthalmopathy and Graves' hyperthyroidism. Pregnant or lactating patients and those with other autoimmune diseases or uncontrolled infections were excluded. Clinical symptoms and serum thyroxine were used for diagnosis; TRAb, thyroid ultrasound and orbital computed tomography were also relied on. General study points: Appearing in blood as well were most expanded thyroid clonotypes above 0.001 frequency. Ophthalmopathy progression was predicted with approximately 68% sensitivity and about 72% specificity.

Germline CDR1 is MNHNS and CDR2 is SASEGT. The germline V and J ends were trimmed by 7 bases and 0 bases, with 7 bases remaining between them. This CDR3 region has 14 residues. V usage is TRBV6-1 and J usage is TRBJ2-6; unclear D gene. The sequence came from a young woman with Graves' ophthalmopathy. Sequencing used blood. CDR3 coding DNA: TGTGCCAGCATGTGGATCTCTGGGGCCAACGTCCTGACTTTC. It translates to CASMWISGANVLTF.